The 10 T cell receptor beta chains in this list originate from one sample, sequenced in a study of T cell responses to AZD1222 COVID-19 vaccine. The assay was immunoSEQ multiplex PCR, and TCRdb's table has in-frame clones only and misses some. The data show 100,000 or so clones, with 86% seen just once and just under 6.5% held by the top ten. This specimen consisted of peripheral blood, obtained on day 0 of AZD1222 vaccination. These receptor sequences come from an adult in good health.

The chain employs TRBV2 and TRBJ2-3; 8 bases match TRBD1. Trimming cost V 9 bases and J 5 bases; bases outside gene matches: 10. Germline V lookup: CDR1 SNHLY, CDR2 FYNNEI. This CDR3 is built from 14 residues. The CDR3 DNA reads TGTGCCAGTACAGGGGGGAATGGAAGAGATACGCAGTATTTT. It yields the protein CASTGGNGRDTQYF.

V is TRBV2 and J is TRBJ2-3; maybe TRBD2 (5 bases). The germline CDR1 and CDR2 sequences are SNHLY and FYNNEI. Trimming took off 1 base at V and 4 bases at J, with 12 bases between the two ends. The CDR3 length is 15 residues. This chain's CDR3 is CASSEEGVGADTQYF. The CDR3, as DNA: TGTGCCAGCAGTGAAGAGGGAGTTGGCGCAGATACGCAGTATTTT. The entire variable domain, with the rest obtained from reference TRBV2 and TRBJ2-3, is as follows: EPEVTQTPSHQVTQMGQEVILRCVPISNHLYFYWYRQILGQKVEFLVSFYNNEISEKSEIFDDQFSVERPDGSNFTLKIRSTKLEDSAMYFCASSEEGVGADTQYFGPGTRLTVL.

The chain uses TRBV4-1 and TRBJ1-4; D is unclear. Trimming cost V 0 bases and J 4 bases, with 15 bases left between them. The CDR3 has 17 amino acids. Germline CDR1 and CDR2: MGHRA and YSYEKL. CDR3 residues: CASSQDGLGGNNEKLFF. The CDR3 DNA is TGCGCCAGCAGCCAAGATGGGCTCGGAGGGAATAATGAAAAACTGTTTTTT.

The chain is built from TRBV20-1 and TRBJ1-5; maybe TRBD1 (6 bases). The length of the CDR3 is 13 residues. Trimming removed 3 bases at V and 7 bases at J, with 13 bases between. The V gene's germline CDR1 is DFQATT and CDR2 SNEGSKA (reference sequence). The chain's CDR3 is CSASTGTQQPQHF. The CDR3 nucleotides read TGCAGTGCTAGTACAGGGACACAGCAGCCCCAGCATTTT.

The CDR3 sequence: CASSEFDPSSGNTIYF. DNA for the CDR3: TGTGCCAGCAGTGAATTCGATCCGAGCTCTGGAAACACCATATATTTT. This chain uses TRBV6-1 with TRBJ1-3; D is ambiguous. The CDR3 has 16 residues. The V gene's germline CDR1 is MNHNS and CDR2 SASEGT. V lost 2 bases and J lost 0, with 11 bases in between.

This rearrangement joins TRBV19 to TRBJ1-1; D is undetermined. CDR1 LNHDA and CDR2 SQIVND come from the germline V gene (reference sequence). The length of the CDR3 is 16 residues. V lost 1 base and J lost 1, with 13 bases in between. In nucleotides, the CDR3 is TGTGCCAGTAGTATAGTTACCGCGGGGAGGAACACTGAAGCTTTCTTT. The encoded protein is CASSIVTAGRNTEAFF.

The gene calls are TRBV7-8 and TRBJ2-6, with TRBD2 as a possible D gene (5 bases). Germline CDR1 reads SGHVS; CDR2 reads FQNEAQ. The CDR3 runs to 14 residues. Trimming stripped 7 bases from V and 0 bases from J, with 7 bases between. CDR3 bases: TGTGCCAGCATCGGGAACTCTGGGGCCAACGTCCTGACTTTC. It is translated as CASIGNSGANVLTF.

This clone appeared once. This chain connects TRBV12-5 to TRBJ1-3, with D unresolved. Trimming pared 5 bases from V and 0 bases from J, leaving 11 bases between. CDR3 size: 15 residues. Germline loops: CDR1 LGHNT, CDR2 FRNRAP. The CDR3 coding sequence is TGTGCTAGTGGTCCGCTTCAGAGCTCTGGAAACACCATATATTTT. Translated, it gives CASGPLQSSGNTIYF. The complete variable domain, with remaining parts taken from reference TRBV12-5 and TRBJ1-3, reads DARVTQTPRHKVTEMGQEVTMRCQPILGHNTVFWYRQTMMQGLELLAYFRNRAPLDDSGMPKDRFSAEMPDATLATLKIQPSEPRDSAVYFCASGPLQSSGNTIYFGEGSWLTVV.

The chain employs TRBV3-1 (or the pseudogene TRBV3-2) and TRBJ1-6; weak D call: TRBD1 (5 bases). CDR3 length: 15 amino acids. Between the trimmed V and J ends, which lost 2 bases and 2 bases, there was a span of 7 bases. Germline CDR1 and CDR2: LGHDT and YNNKEL (reference sequence). CDR3 residues: CASSQTGAYNSPLHF. In nucleotides, the CDR3 is TGTGCCAGCAGCCAAACGGGGGCCTATAATTCACCCCTCCACTTT.

The rearrangement joins TRBV7-2 to TRBJ1-1, with D uncertain. The germline V and J ends were trimmed by 1 base and 1 base, with 7 bases remaining between them. There are 14 residues in the CDR3. Germline V gene data show CDR1 as SGHTA and CDR2 as FQGNSA. DNA of the CDR3: TGTGCCAGCAGCTTAGACTTTGGGAACACTGAAGCTTTCTTT. It yields the protein CASSLDFGNTEAFF. Full variable domain (rest looked up from reference TRBV7-2 and TRBJ1-1): GAGVSQSPSNKVTEKGKDVELRCDPISGHTALYWYRQSLGQGLEFLIYFQGNSAPDKSGLPSDRFSAERTGGSVSTLTIQRTQQEDSAVYLCASSLDFGNTEAFFGQGTRLTVV.